A single sample is the source of the 21 T cell receptor beta chains below, sequenced in a study of T cells in Graves' hyperthyroidism and ophthalmopathy. From RNA transcripts, TCR beta CDR3 regions were amplified. The study used the HTBI primer set for a first-round RT-PCR of the TCR CDR3. In TCRdb, the multiplex PCR reads were re-called with MiXCR into one record per CDR3 protein. The data contain about 590,000 distinct CDR3 sequences, 15% to 17% of them singletons. Sequences were obtained from blood. These receptors were taken from a woman in her twenties or thirties with Graves' hyperthyroidism.

This clonotype was recorded at least ten times. The gene calls are TRBV7-2 and TRBJ2-1, with D unclear. Trimming removed 5 bases from V and 10 bases from J, with 12 bases in between. Germline CDR1 and CDR2: SGHTA and FQGNSA. The CDR3 extends over 12 amino acids. CDR3: CASSPLPGEQFF. CDR3 nucleotides: TGTGCCAGCAGCCCCCTTCCCGGAGAGCAGTTCTTC.

In its sample, this clonotype was seen many times. This chain links TRBV11-2 with TRBJ2-2, with TRBD1 matching over 8 bases. V shed 3 bases, J shed 3 bases, and the junction held 6 bases outside the gene matches. Germline CDR1 is SGHAT and CDR2 is FQNNGV. The CDR3 runs to 16 residues. CDR3 DNA sequence: TGTGCCAGCAGCTTCGGGACAGGACCCTACACCGGGGAGCTGTTTTTT. Protein product: CASSFGTGPYTGELFF.

This clonotype came up a few times. The J gene is TRBJ2-1, the V gene TRBV5-1; 7 bases are a match to TRBD2. With V trimmed by 6 bases and J by 6 bases, 12 bases remained unmatched. Germline V CDR1 and CDR2: SGHRS, YFSETQ. This CDR3 is built from 15 residues. In nucleotides, the CDR3 is TGCGCCAGCACCTCCAGGGAGGGAAGTTTCAATGAGCAGTTCTTC. Protein: CASTSREGSFNEQFF.

This rearrangement joins TRBV6-2 or TRBV6-3 to TRBJ2-1; no clear D. Germline-derived CDR1 and CDR2 are MNHEY and SVGEGT. V was trimmed by 6 bases and J by 9 bases, leaving 15 bases between them. This CDR3 is 13 amino acids long. CDR3 nucleotides: TGTGCCAGCAGAGTTCTACTGTTGGGTGAGCAGTTCTTC. It yields the protein CASRVLLLGEQFF.

This clonotype was recorded many times. The gene calls are TRBV20-1 and TRBJ2-7; possible D gene TRBD2, 6 bases. The germline V gene has CDR1 DFQATT and CDR2 SNEGSKA (reference sequence). Trimming took 6 bases from V and 3 from J, leaving 18 bases between them. The CDR3 loop spans 14 amino acids. Here the CDR3 reads CSALGTGFLYEQYF. The CDR3 region has the DNA TGCAGTGCCCTAGGGACTGGGTTCCTCTACGAGCAGTACTTC.

This clonotype was found a few times. The chain has TRBV19 and TRBJ2-1; the match to TRBD2 covers 9 bases. Germline CDR1 LNHDA, CDR2 SQIVND (reference sequence). Unmatched junction bases numbered 7, after V lost 6 bases and J lost 4 bases. The CDR3 extends over 15 amino acids. The CDR3 coding sequence is TGTGCCAGTAGGCCGAGCGGGAGGATGTACAATGAGCAGTTCTTC. Its protein is CASRPSGRMYNEQFF.

The DNA for the CDR3 is TGTGCCAGCAGTGAAAGGGAACAGCGGGAGGGCTCCTACGAGCAGTACTTC. Protein sequence: CASSEREQREGSYEQYF. This rearrangement joins TRBV25-1 to TRBJ2-7; 10 bases map to TRBD2. CDR1 is MGHDK and CDR2 is SYGVNS in the germline V gene. V gave up 2 bases and J gave up 0 bases; unmatched junction bases: 7. The CDR3 totals 17 residues.

This chain uses TRBV6-1 with TRBJ1-4; D uncertain. Per germline, CDR1 MNHNS and CDR2 SASEGT. This CDR3 is 15 amino acids long. Trimming removed 3 bases at V and 7 bases at J, with 15 bases between. CDR3 nucleotide sequence: TGTGCCAGCAGTGACGGAGGGTTTGTTCGTGAAAAACTGTTTTTT. Encoded protein: CASSDGGFVREKLFF.

The table lists this clonotype with many counts. The rearrangement links TRBV7-8 to TRBJ2-7, with TRBD1 identical over 7 bases. The germline V gene has CDR1 SGHVS and CDR2 FQNEAQ. This CDR3 is 15 amino acids long. V was clipped by 2 bases and J by 7 bases; unmatched bases: 11. Here the CDR3 DNA reads TGTGCCAGCAGCTTACTCCGGACAGGTCTGGGGGAGCAGTACTTC. This gives the protein CASSLLRTGLGEQYF.

In this sample, this clonotype turned up many times. This chain links TRBV7-8 with TRBJ1-6; possibly TRBD1 for D (5 bases). Germline values: CDR1 SGHVS, CDR2 FQNEAQ. The CDR3 consists of 15 residues. Trimming left V 1 base short and J 7 bases short, with 11 bases between. CDR3 in DNA: TGTGCCAGCAGCTTAGAGGCGGGACCGAATTCACCCCTCCACTTT. Its protein is CASSLEAGPNSPLHF. Based on the CDR3 plus reference TRBV7-8 and TRBJ1-6, the full variable domain is GAGVSQSPRYKVAKRGQDVALRCDPISGHVSLFWYQQALGQGPEFLTYFQNEAQLDKSGLPSDRFFAERPEGSVSTLKIQRTQQEDSAVYLCASSLEAGPNSPLHFGNGTRLTVT.

The chain links TRBV6-2 or TRBV6-3 to TRBJ2-1, with 9 bases aligning to TRBD1. This CDR3 has 14 residues. Trimming at V came to 6 bases and at J to 7 bases, leaving 7 bases not matched to a gene. Germline V gene data show CDR1 as MNHEY and CDR2 as SVGEGT. CDR3 sequence (DNA): TGTGCCAGCAGCCAAAGGGACAGGGAGAATGAGCAGTTCTTC. Its protein is CASSQRDRENEQFF.

This clonotype was counted at least ten times. CDR3 nucleotides: TGTGCCAGCAGCGCCCCGGGAGGTAAAGAGACCCAGTACTTC. Protein product: CASSAPGGKETQYF. The rearrangement joins TRBV7-9 to TRBJ2-5; TRBD2 aligns across 7 bases. The germline V gene encodes CDR1 SEHNR and CDR2 FQNEAQ (reference sequence). CDR3 length: 14 residues. J was trimmed by 3 bases and V by 5 bases; bases with no gene match: 6.

This clonotype has a handful of counts. This sequence may be a read error, since a much larger clone differs from it by one base. This chain uses TRBV20-1 with TRBJ2-7; D is perhaps TRBD1 (6 bases). Germline CDR1 and CDR2: DFQATT and SNEGSKA (reference sequence). The CDR3 is 12 residues long. The CDR3 sequence is CSATDRSYKQYF. CDR3 nucleotide sequence: TGCAGTGCTACGGACAGATCCTACAAGCAGTACTTC.

V is TRBV20-1 and J is TRBJ2-5; 9 bases are a match to TRBD1. Germline-derived CDR1 and CDR2 are DFQATT and SNEGSKA (reference sequence). The CDR3 is 11 residues long. Germline trimming cut 0 bases from V and 13 bases from J; bases unmatched to any gene: 3. The CDR3 sequence: CSARDGTGWYF. In nucleotides, the CDR3 is TGCAGTGCTAGAGATGGGACAGGGTGGTACTTC.

The chain joins TRBV4-3 to TRBJ2-4, with D possibly being TRBD2 (7 bases). The CDR3 covers 15 residues. V lost 0 bases and J 12 bases, leaving 18 bases between the germline ends. Germline CDR1 LGHNA, CDR2 YSLEER. CDR3 sequence: CASSQDRGEGRSQYF. CDR3 nucleotide sequence: TGCGCCAGCAGCCAAGATAGGGGGGAGGGCCGGTCTCAGTACTTC.

About this clonotype: Germline and junction disagree at one end, which may indicate a read error. The chain uses TRBV30 and TRBJ2-1, with D maybe TRBD2 (6 bases). CDR1 is GTSNPN, CDR2 SVGIG, per germline (reference sequence). CDR3 size: 15 residues. Here the CDR3 DNA reads TGTGCCTGGGTTATCGGGACTCCTGCCTACAATGAGCAGCTCTTC. Its protein product is CAWVIGTPAYNEQLF.

This clonotype was counted a single time. This sequence may be a read error, since a much larger clone differs from it by one base. A read error is likely, as this CDR3 ends without the conserved phenylalanine or tryptophan. The rearrangement uses TRBV10-3 and TRBJ1-5; 9 bases agree with TRBD1. J lost 1 base, V lost 3 bases, and 1 base had no gene match. Germline V CDR1 and CDR2: ENHRY, SYGVKD. The CDR3 runs to 15 residues. CDR3 in amino acids: CAISEQGASNQPQHS. DNA for the CDR3: TGTGCCATCAGTGAACAGGGGGCGAGCAATCAGCCCCAGCATTCT.

CDR3 nucleotide sequence: TGTGCTAGTGGGGGGCTTGGACTCGAGAGCTCCTACAATGAGCAGTTCTTC. Its translation: CASGGLGLESSYNEQFF. V is TRBV12-5 and J is TRBJ2-1; D may match TRBD1 or TRBD2 (5 bases each). Germline CDR1 is LGHNT and CDR2 is FRNRAP. CDR3 length equals 17 residues. Between the trimmed V and J ends, which lost 6 bases and 0 bases, there was a span of 18 bases.

This clonotype has at least ten counts. The chain carries TRBV6-1 and TRBJ1-2, with D tentatively TRBD1 (5 bases). V lost 3 bases, J lost 2 bases, and 10 bases lay in between. Germline loops: CDR1 MNHNS, CDR2 SASEGT. CDR3 length: 14 amino acids. CDR3 DNA sequence: TGTGCCAGCAGTGACGGGGGGTCCAACTATGGCTACACCTTC. Protein sequence: CASSDGGSNYGYTF.

This clonotype has only a few counts. CDR3 bases: TGCGCCAGCAGCTTGGTCTTCACCGGGGGCTACAATGAGCAGTTCTTC. Protein: CASSLVFTGGYNEQFF. V usage is TRBV5-1 and J usage is TRBJ2-1; D perhaps matches TRBD2 (6 bases). Trimming shortened V by 0 bases and J by 3 bases, and 13 bases separated the two germline ends. Per the germline V gene, CDR1 is SGHRS and CDR2 is YFSETQ. CDR3 length: 16 amino acids. The full variable domain, its missing parts supplied by reference TRBV5-1 and TRBJ2-1, is KAGVTQTPRYLIKTRGQQVTLSCSPISGHRSVSWYQQTPGQGLQFLFEYFSETQRNKGNFPGRFSGRQFSNSRSEMNVSTLELGDSALYLCASSLVFTGGYNEQFFGPGTRLTVL.

This clonotype appeared many times. The chain employs TRBV6-1 and TRBJ2-7, with 7 bases that match TRBD2. Germline V gene sequence: CDR1 MNHNS, CDR2 SASEGT. V shed 5 bases and J 2 bases; nucleotides not matched to a gene: 9. CDR3 length: 15 amino acids. CDR3 in amino acids: CASSYGEGFPYEQYF. CDR3 DNA sequence: TGTGCCAGCAGTTACGGGGAGGGGTTTCCCTACGAGCAGTACTTC.